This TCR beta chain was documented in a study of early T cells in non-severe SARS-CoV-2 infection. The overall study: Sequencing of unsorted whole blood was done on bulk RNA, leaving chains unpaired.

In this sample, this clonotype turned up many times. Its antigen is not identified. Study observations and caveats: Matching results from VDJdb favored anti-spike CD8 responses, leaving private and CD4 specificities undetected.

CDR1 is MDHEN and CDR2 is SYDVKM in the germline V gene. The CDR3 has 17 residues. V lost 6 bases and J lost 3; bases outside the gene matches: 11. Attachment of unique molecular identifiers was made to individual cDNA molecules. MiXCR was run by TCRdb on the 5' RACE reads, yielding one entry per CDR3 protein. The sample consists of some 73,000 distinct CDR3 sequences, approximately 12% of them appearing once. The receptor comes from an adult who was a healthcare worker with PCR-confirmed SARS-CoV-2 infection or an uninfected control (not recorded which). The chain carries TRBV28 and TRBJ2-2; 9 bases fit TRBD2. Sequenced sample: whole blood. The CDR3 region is CASSKLAGGPHTGELFF. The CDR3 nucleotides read TGTGCCAGCAGCAAACTCGCGGGAGGGCCGCACACCGGGGAGCTGTTTTTT.